What follows are 4 T cell receptor beta chains derived from one specimen sequenced in a study of T cell responses to AZD1222 COVID-19 vaccine. Here immunoSEQ multiplex PCR was the method, and the copy in TCRdb shows in-frame clones only, minus some. The data show around 70,000 clones, 79% seen once. Sequenced here: peripheral blood, sampled on day 0 of MenACWY control vaccination. The receptors stem from an adult in good health.

In DNA form, the CDR3 reads TGTGCCAGCAGCTTGAATCCAGGCTCATCCTACGAGCAGTACTTC. This codes for CASSLNPGSSYEQYF. V is TRBV5-6 and J is TRBJ2-7; D not resolved. V dropped 1 base and J dropped 1 base, with 12 bases sitting between them. There are 15 residues in the CDR3. Germline lookup yields CDR1 SGHDT and CDR2 YYEEEE.

This clone was observed many times. This chain joins TRBV2 and TRBJ2-5; D is undetermined. The V end was cut by 6 bases, the J end by 5 bases, with 4 bases between. This CDR3 is built from 10 residues. Germline-derived CDR1 and CDR2 are SNHLY and FYNNEI. The CDR3 loop is CASRWETQYF. The CDR3 region has the DNA TGTGCCAGCAGATGGGAGACCCAGTACTTC.

J is TRBJ1-2 and V is TRBV19, with 8 nucleotides matching TRBD1. The CDR3 is made up of 15 amino acids. CDR1 is LNHDA and CDR2 is SQIVND in the germline V gene (reference sequence). Trimming at V came to 5 bases and at J to 7 bases, leaving 12 bases not matched to a gene. The CDR3 DNA follows: TGTGCCAGTAGTCCCCGGACAGGGAAATTGATTGGCTACACCTTC. Translated: CASSPRTGKLIGYTF.

The chain couples TRBV3-1 (or the pseudogene TRBV3-2) to TRBJ2-7; tentative D call: TRBD1 (6 bases). The CDR3 spans 14 residues. Germline assignment: CDR1 LGHDT and CDR2 YNNKEL (reference sequence). Trimming took 2 bases from V and 3 from J, leaving 11 bases between them. The CDR3, as DNA: TGTGCCAGCAGCCAACGGGAAGGGGGCTACGAGCAGTACTTC. Translation gives CASSQREGGYEQYF.